This entry concerns a single T cell receptor beta chain. Antigen: not known. This entry belongs to a study of PD-1 blockade in classical Hodgkin lymphoma. Across the study: Patients were administered nivolumab (3 mg/kg intravenously) every 2 weeks. Study-level findings and limits: Exclusion covered patients beginning nivolumab under 1 year post-ASCT. It was among complete responders that baseline diversity resembled that of newly diagnosed patients. Newly diagnosed patients reportedly had lower baseline TCR diversity than healthy donors.

Trimming cost V 10 bases and J 7 bases, with 17 bases left between them. The CDR3 spans 14 residues. Looked up from germline, CDR1 is LGHNA and CDR2 is YSLEER. After autologous stem cell transplantation all patients relapsed, and prior brentuximab vedotin exposure differed between cohorts. TCRdb's table, derived via immunoSEQ multiplex PCR, lists solely in-frame clones and lacks some. The sample yields around 42,000 clones, about two thirds seen once. This specimen consisted of peripheral blood mononuclear cells (PBMCs), obtained at baseline. This chain uses TRBV4-3 with TRBJ1-6; D may be TRBD1 (6 bases). The TCR comes from a human donor with classical Hodgkin lymphoma. The CDR3: CATRQGLRNSPLHF. CDR3 coding DNA: TGCGCCACCCGGCAGGGGCTGCGGAATTCACCCCTCCACTTT.